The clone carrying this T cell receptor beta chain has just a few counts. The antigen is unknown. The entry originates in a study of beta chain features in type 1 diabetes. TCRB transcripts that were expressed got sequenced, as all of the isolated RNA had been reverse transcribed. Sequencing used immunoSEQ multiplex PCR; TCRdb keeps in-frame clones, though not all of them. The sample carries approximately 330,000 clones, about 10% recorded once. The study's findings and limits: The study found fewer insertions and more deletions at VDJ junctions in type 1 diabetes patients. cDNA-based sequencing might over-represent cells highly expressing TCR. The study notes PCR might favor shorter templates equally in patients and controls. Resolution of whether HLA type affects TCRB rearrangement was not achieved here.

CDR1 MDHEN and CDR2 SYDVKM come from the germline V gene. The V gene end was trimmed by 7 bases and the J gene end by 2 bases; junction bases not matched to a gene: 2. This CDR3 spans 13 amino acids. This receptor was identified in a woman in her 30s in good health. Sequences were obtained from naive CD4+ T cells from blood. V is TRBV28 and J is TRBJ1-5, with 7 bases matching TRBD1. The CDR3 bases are TGTGCCAGCACCGGACAGGGCAATCAGCCCCAGCATTTT. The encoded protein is CASTGQGNQPQHF.